This TCR beta chain was observed in a study of beta chain features in type 1 diabetes. Whole-study results and caveats: Unsettled here was the matter of whether HLA type influences TCRB rearrangement.

Germline V gives CDR1 SGHNT, CDR2 YENEEA. Trimming at V came to 3 bases and at J to 4 bases, leaving 8 bases not matched to a gene. This CDR3 is built from 16 residues. A remark on this clone: Its specificity is not known.

cDNA synthesis used the whole RNA isolate, giving expressed TCRB sequences. The assay was immunoSEQ multiplex PCR, and TCRdb's table has in-frame clones only and misses some. The sample yields about 620,000 clones, around a sixth seen once. What was sequenced was naive CD4+ T cells from blood. The sequence was obtained from a man between 18 and 29 years old in good health. The rearrangement joins TRBV11-3 to TRBJ2-2; 7 bases fit TRBD1. The chain's CDR3 is CASSFSVTGSTGELFF. The CDR3 DNA sequence: TGTGCCAGCAGCTTTTCGGTGACAGGGTCCACCGGGGAGCTGTTTTTT. Complete variable domain (other parts from reference TRBV11-3 and TRBJ2-2): EAGVVQSPRYKIIEKKQPVAFWCNPISGHNTLYWYLQNLGQGPELLIRYENEEAVDDSQLPKDRFSAERLKGVDSTLKIQPAELGDSAVYLCASSFSVTGSTGELFFGEGSRLTVL.